The 8 T cell receptor beta chains given below trace back to one sample, sequenced in a study of T cell changes during pregnancy in multiple sclerosis. Clones were read by immunoSEQ multiplex PCR, and TCRdb kept only the in-frame ones, dropping some. The data show about 16,000 clones, 80% to 90% seen once. The sequences come from CD8+ T cells from peripheral blood mononuclear cells, collected in the first trimester of pregnancy. These receptors were obtained from a female donor with multiple sclerosis, enrolled in a pregnancy study.

The rearrangement uses TRBV4-1 and TRBJ2-1, with D perhaps matching TRBD1 (7 bases). Germline CDR1 MGHRA, CDR2 YSYEKL. With 5 bases removed from V and 9 bases from J, the gap between germline ends came to 20 bases. The CDR3 loop spans 15 amino acids. This chain's CDR3 is CASSGVEGARGEQFF. As DNA, the CDR3 is TGCGCCAGCAGCGGGGTGGAGGGGGCAAGGGGTGAGCAGTTCTTC.

The chain has TRBV11-3 and TRBJ2-1; 8 bases fit TRBD1. The trim removed 3 bases at V and 4 bases at J, leaving 14 bases unmatched. CDR1 and CDR2 (germline): SGHNT, YENEEA. The CDR3 extends over 18 amino acids. In DNA, the CDR3 is TGTGCCAGCAGCTTGGGATCGGGGACAGGAGGGGCATACAATGAGCAGTTCTTC. Protein product: CASSLGSGTGGAYNEQFF.

By share of the sample, this clone is large. This sequence joins TRBV7-8 and TRBJ1-5; possibly TRBD1 for D (5 bases). The V gene's germline CDR1 is SGHVS and CDR2 FQNEAQ. This CDR3 contains 13 residues. The V end was cut by 4 bases, the J end by 2 bases, with 6 bases between. CDR3: CASSWTRNQPQHF. The DNA of the CDR3 is TGTGCCAGCAGCTGGACACGCAATCAGCCCCAGCATTTT. Full variable domain (remainder filled in from reference TRBV7-8 and TRBJ1-5): GAGVSQSPRYKVAKRGQDVALRCDPISGHVSLFWYQQALGQGPEFLTYFQNEAQLDKSGLPSDRFFAERPEGSVSTLKIQRTQQEDSAVYLCASSWTRNQPQHFGDGTRLSIL.

V gene TRBV7-2 combines with J gene TRBJ2-1; TRBD2 agrees at 7 bases. The germline gives CDR1 SGHTA, CDR2 FQGNSA. This CDR3 comprises 18 residues. V dropped 5 bases and J dropped 0; count of bases not matched to a gene: 13. The CDR3 loop is CASSPHLGERDSYNEQFF. CDR3 in DNA: TGTGCCAGCAGCCCCCACCTGGGGGAGCGGGACTCCTACAATGAGCAGTTCTTC.

The chain joins TRBV5-6 to TRBJ2-3, with a weak D call TRBD2 (6 bases). This CDR3 region has 14 residues. Trimming took off 0 bases at V and 6 bases at J, with 11 bases between the two ends. The germline CDR1 and CDR2 sequences are SGHDT and YYEEEE. CDR3 sequence reads: CASSLGGERDTQYF. The CDR3 nucleotides read TGTGCCAGCAGCTTGGGCGGGGAGAGGGATACGCAGTATTTT.

J is TRBJ2-7 and V is TRBV7-9; 11 bases are shared with TRBD1. CDR1 and CDR2 from the germline V gene are SEHNR and FQNEAQ (reference sequence). The length of the CDR3 is 15 residues. V shed 3 bases, J shed 3 bases, and the junction held 4 bases outside the gene matches. CDR3 DNA sequence: TGTGCCAGCAGCTTTACCGGGACAGGGGGCTACGAGCAGTACTTC. This gives the protein CASSFTGTGGYEQYF.

The genes are TRBV2 and TRBJ1-1; 7 nucleotides agree with TRBD1. The V gene's germline CDR1 is SNHLY and CDR2 FYNNEI. This CDR3 has 15 amino acids. V lost 5 bases, J lost 0 bases, and 6 bases stayed unmatched. The CDR3 region has the DNA TGTGCCAGCAGTCAATTGACAGGGATGAACACTGAAGCTTTCTTT. This gives the protein CASSQLTGMNTEAFF.

The chain couples TRBV2 to TRBJ2-4; D possibly corresponds to TRBD2 (5 bases). V was trimmed by 1 base and J by 2 bases, leaving 12 bases between them. Germline V gene lookup returns CDR1 SNHLY and CDR2 FYNNEI. The CDR3 extends over 16 amino acids. The CDR3 protein is CASSEGLAPSKNIQYF. CDR3 nucleotides: TGTGCCAGCAGTGAAGGGCTAGCTCCCTCCAAAAACATTCAGTACTTC.